Each of the 6 T cell receptor beta chains below was sequenced from the same sample in a study of blood T cell repertoires in COVID-19. TCRdb's table, derived via immunoSEQ multiplex PCR, lists solely in-frame clones and lacks some. The sample holds about 85,000 clones, around 88% seen once. Sequenced sample: peripheral blood. These receptors all stem from a man aged 60 to 69 with acute or convalescent COVID-19.

The chain joins TRBV3-1 (or the pseudogene TRBV3-2) to TRBJ1-1, with D possibly matching TRBD1 (6 bases). Trimming cost V 5 bases and J 6 bases, with 10 bases left between them. The CDR3 is 12 amino acids. Germline V gene sequence: CDR1 LGHDT, CDR2 YNNKEL (reference sequence). The CDR3 reads CASSYHRAEAFF. CDR3 sequence (DNA): TGTGCCAGCAGCTACCACAGGGCTGAAGCTTTCTTT.

The chain recombines TRBV27 with TRBJ1-2; 7 bases are a match to TRBD1. The germline V gene encodes CDR1 MNHEY and CDR2 SMNVEV (reference sequence). The CDR3 loop spans 13 amino acids. Losses at the gene ends were 3 bases for V and 6 bases for J; bases not matched to a gene: 4. This CDR3 reads CASSFDRANGYTF. The CDR3, as DNA: TGTGCCAGCAGTTTTGACAGGGCGAATGGCTACACCTTC.

The rearrangement uses TRBV3-1 (or the pseudogene TRBV3-2) and TRBJ2-7; D possibly corresponds to TRBD2 (5 bases). Germline-derived CDR1 and CDR2 are LGHDT and YNNKEL (reference sequence). The length of the CDR3 is 13 residues. The ends were cut back, 4 bases at V and 6 bases at J, with 13 bases in the middle. The CDR3 DNA is TGTGCCAGCAGCCCCGGGGAGACCCTCGAGCAGTACTTC. It translates to CASSPGETLEQYF.

The V call is TRBV19, the J call TRBJ1-1; D might be TRBD1 (5 bases). CDR3 length: 14 residues. Per the germline V gene, CDR1 is LNHDA and CDR2 is SQIVND (reference sequence). V was trimmed by 3 bases and J by 0 bases, leaving 8 bases between them. Here the CDR3 reads CASSITGLNTEAFF. The DNA for the CDR3 is TGTGCCAGTAGTATCACAGGCCTGAACACTGAAGCTTTCTTT.

The genes are TRBV11-2 and TRBJ1-5, with D hard to call. V was pared by 2 bases and J by 3 bases, with 14 bases between. Per germline, CDR1 SGHAT and CDR2 FQNNGV. The length of the CDR3 is 16 residues. CDR3 nucleotides: TGTGCCAGCAGCTTAATAGAATCCTCGTTCAATCAGCCCCAGCATTTT. The encoded protein is CASSLIESSFNQPQHF. The full variable domain, its missing parts supplied by reference TRBV11-2 and TRBJ1-5, is EAGVAQSPRYKIIEKRQSVAFWCNPISGHATLYWYQQILGQGPKLLIQFQNNGVVDDSQLPKDRFSAERLKGVDSTLKIQPAKLEDSAVYLCASSLIESSFNQPQHFGDGTRLSIL.

This clone was observed a single time. V is TRBV5-1 and J is TRBJ2-1, with 10 bases matching TRBD2. Germline-derived CDR1 and CDR2 are SGHRS and YFSETQ. The CDR3 sequence is 17 residues long. J lost 3 bases, V lost 1 base, and 7 bases had no gene match. For the CDR3, the DNA is TGCGCCAGCAGCTTGTTCAGCGGGGGGGCCTTCTACAATGAGCAGTTCTTC. Translated, it gives CASSLFSGGAFYNEQFF.